This TCR beta chain was documented in a study of regulatory T cells in long-lasting Graves disease. Across the whole study: Persistent Graves' disease required over 5 years of antithyroid drugs and positive TSH receptor antibodies. Study-level points and caveats: Persistent-disease Graves' patients showed less TCR diversity than new cases.

Trimming stripped 6 bases from V and 5 bases from J, with 14 bases between. This CDR3 spans 14 amino acids. This clonotype has a count of ten or more. No antigen is known for it. HTBI primers from iRepertoire and Arm-PCR of CDR3 regions yielded the TCR beta libraries. In TCRdb, the multiplex PCR reads were re-called with MiXCR into one record per CDR3 protein. Of over 450,000 distinct CDR3 sequences listed, roughly 21% are singletons. Time point meaning: persistent/refractory GD, antithyroid drugs over 5 years with positive TRAb. Making the TCR library involved RNA that had been extracted from PBMCs. The chain combines TRBV12-3 or TRBV12-4 with TRBJ1-5; TRBD1 is a possible D gene (6 bases). This receptor was taken from a female donor with Graves disease. The sample in question was peripheral blood mononuclear cells (PBMCs), obtained when the disease was refractory, from a patient treated with antithyroid drugs. The DNA for the CDR3 is TGTGCCAGCAGCGAGACAGGAGGCTATCAGCCCCAGCATTTT. It is translated as CASSETGGYQPQHF.